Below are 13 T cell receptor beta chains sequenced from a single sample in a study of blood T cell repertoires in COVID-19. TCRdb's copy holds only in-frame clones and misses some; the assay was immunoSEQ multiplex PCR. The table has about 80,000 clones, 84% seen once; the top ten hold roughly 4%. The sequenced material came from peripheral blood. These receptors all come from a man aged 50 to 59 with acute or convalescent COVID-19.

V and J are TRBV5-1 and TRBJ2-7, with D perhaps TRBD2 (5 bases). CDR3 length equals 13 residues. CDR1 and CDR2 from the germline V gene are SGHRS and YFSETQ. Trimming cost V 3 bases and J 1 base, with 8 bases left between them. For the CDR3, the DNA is TGCGCCAGCAGCTGGCCGGGGTCCTACGAGCAGTACTTC. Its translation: CASSWPGSYEQYF.

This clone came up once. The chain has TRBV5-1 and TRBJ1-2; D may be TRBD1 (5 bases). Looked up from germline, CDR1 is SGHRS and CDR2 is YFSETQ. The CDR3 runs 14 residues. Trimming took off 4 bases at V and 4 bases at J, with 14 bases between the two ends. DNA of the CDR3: TGCGCCAGCAGCGCCGACAGAATAGGCTATGGCTACACCTTC. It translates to CASSADRIGYGYTF.

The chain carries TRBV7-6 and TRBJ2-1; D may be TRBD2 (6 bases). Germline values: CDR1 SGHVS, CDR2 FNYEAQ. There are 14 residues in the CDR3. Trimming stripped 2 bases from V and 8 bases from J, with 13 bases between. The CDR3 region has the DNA TGTGCCAGCAGCTTATTGGGGGGAATCGATGAGCAGTTCTTC. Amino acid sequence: CASSLLGGIDEQFF. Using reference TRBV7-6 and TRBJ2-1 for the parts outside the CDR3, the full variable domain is GAGVSQSPRYKVTKRGQDVALRCDPISGHVSLYWYRQALGQGPEFLTYFNYEAQQDKSGLPNDRFSAERPEGSISTLTIQRTEQRDSAMYRCASSLLGGIDEQFFGPGTRLTVL.

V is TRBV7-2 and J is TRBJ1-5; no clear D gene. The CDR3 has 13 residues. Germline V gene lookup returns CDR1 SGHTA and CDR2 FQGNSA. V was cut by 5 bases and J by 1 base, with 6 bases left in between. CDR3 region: CASSLLSNQPQHF. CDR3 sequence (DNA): TGTGCCAGCAGCCTTTTAAGCAATCAGCCCCAGCATTTT.

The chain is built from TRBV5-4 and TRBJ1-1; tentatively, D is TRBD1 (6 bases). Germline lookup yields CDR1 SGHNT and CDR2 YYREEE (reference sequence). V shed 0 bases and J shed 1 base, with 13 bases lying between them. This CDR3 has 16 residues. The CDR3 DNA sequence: TGTGCCAGCAGCTTGGGGAGTGCCAGGGGGAACACTGAAGCTTTCTTT. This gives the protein CASSLGSARGNTEAFF.

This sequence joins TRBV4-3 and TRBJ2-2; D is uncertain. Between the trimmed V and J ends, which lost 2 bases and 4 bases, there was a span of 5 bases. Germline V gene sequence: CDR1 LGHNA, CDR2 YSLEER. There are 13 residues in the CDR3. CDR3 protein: CASSQPLTGELFF. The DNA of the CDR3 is TGCGCCAGCAGCCAACCTCTCACCGGGGAGCTGTTTTTT.

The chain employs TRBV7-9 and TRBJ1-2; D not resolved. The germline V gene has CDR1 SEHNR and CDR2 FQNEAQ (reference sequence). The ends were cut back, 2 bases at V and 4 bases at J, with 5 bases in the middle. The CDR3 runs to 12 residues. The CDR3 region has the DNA TGTGCCAGCAGCTTACGCAGCTATGGCTACACCTTC. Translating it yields CASSLRSYGYTF. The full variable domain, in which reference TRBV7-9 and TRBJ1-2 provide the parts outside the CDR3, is DTGVSQNPRHKITKRGQNVTFRCDPISEHNRLYWYRQTLGQGPEFLTYFQNEAQLEKSRLLSDRFSAERPKGSFSTLEIQRTEQGDSAMYLCASSLRSYGYTFGSGTRLTVV.

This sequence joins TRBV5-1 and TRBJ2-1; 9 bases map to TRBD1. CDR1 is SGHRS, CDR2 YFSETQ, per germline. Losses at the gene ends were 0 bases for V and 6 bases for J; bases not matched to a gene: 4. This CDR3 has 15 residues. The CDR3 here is CASSLGGQGSNEQFF. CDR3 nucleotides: TGCGCCAGCAGCTTGGGGGGACAGGGATCCAATGAGCAGTTCTTC.

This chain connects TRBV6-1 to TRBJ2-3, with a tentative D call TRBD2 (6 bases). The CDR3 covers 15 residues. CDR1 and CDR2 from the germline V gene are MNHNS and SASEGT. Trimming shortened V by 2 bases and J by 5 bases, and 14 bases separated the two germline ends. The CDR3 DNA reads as TGTGCCAGCAGTGAAAGGGGCGGAGGGCGAGATACGCAGTATTTT. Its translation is CASSERGGGRDTQYF.

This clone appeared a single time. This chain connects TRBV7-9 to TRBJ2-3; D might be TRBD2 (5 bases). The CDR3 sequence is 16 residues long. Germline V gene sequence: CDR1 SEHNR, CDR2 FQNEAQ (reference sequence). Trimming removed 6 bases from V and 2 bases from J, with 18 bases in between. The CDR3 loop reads CASRKSSAGLTDTQYF. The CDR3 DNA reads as TGTGCCAGCAGGAAGAGCAGCGCAGGACTCACAGATACGCAGTATTTT.

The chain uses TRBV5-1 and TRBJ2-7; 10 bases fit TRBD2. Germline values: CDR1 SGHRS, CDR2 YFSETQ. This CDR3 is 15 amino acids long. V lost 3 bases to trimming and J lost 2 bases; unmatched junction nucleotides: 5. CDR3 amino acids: CASSSWTSGTYEQYF. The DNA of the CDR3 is TGCGCCAGCAGCTCTTGGACTAGCGGTACCTACGAGCAGTACTTC.

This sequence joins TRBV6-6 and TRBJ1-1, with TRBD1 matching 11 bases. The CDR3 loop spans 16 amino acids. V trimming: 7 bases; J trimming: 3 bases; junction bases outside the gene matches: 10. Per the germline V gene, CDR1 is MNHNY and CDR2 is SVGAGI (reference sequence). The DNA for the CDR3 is TGTGCCAGCACCCGGTGGACAGGGGGCGTAGACACTGAAGCTTTCTTT. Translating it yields CASTRWTGGVDTEAFF.

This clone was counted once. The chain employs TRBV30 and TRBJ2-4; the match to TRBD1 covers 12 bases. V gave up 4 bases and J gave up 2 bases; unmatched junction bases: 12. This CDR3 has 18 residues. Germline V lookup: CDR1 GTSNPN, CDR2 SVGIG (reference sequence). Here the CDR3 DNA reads TGTGCCTGGACCAAACCCGGGACAGGGGGCCGGTCCAAAAACATTCAGTACTTC. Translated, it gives CAWTKPGTGGRSKNIQYF. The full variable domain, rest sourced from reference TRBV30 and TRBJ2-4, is SQTIHQWPATLVQPVGSPLSLECTVEGTSNPNLYWYRQAAGRGLQLLFYSVGIGQISSEVPQNLSASRPQDRQFILSSKKLLLSDSGFYLCAWTKPGTGGRSKNIQYFGAGTRLSVL.